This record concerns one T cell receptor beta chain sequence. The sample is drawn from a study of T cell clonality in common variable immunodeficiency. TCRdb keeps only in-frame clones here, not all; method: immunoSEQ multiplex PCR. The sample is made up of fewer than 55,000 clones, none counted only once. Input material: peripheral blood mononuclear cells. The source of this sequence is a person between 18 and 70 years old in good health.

The covered CDR3 bases are TGTGCCAGCTCTCTCGGTCAGCCC. Translated, it gives CASSLGQP. The complete CDR3 reads CASSLGQPQHF. The rearrangement joins TRBV18 to TRBJ1-5; no clear D gene. The read terminates 3 residues before the CDR3 end, so the remaining end is supplied by the germline J gene. CDR1 is KGHSH, CDR2 LQKENI, per germline. The CDR3 consists of 11 residues. V lost 6 bases and J lost 6, with 6 bases in between.